This passage covers 2 T cell receptor beta chains from one sample sequenced in a study of T cells in Graves' hyperthyroidism and ophthalmopathy (dated by TCRdb to about 2019). The library was prepared using multiplex PCR. This sample was sequenced with an Illumina HiSeq 2000. TCR beta CDR3 regions were amplified from RNA transcripts. For the first round of RT-PCR on the TCR CDR3, the HTBI primer set was used together with the Qiagen OneStep RT-PCR kit. TCRdb reworked the public reads: Q25 trimming with fastp, MiXCR clone assembly, productive beta chains retained. Each CDR3 protein gets just one entry, which takes the most common genes and DNA from the rows behind it. The sample has over 500,000 distinct CDR3 sequences on record, 14% of them singletons. The leading ten clones occupy around 13% of the sample. The sample consisted of blood. The receptors were gathered from a woman aged 40 to 50 with Graves' hyperthyroidism.

This clonotype was observed a handful of times. The chain is built from TRBV27 and TRBJ1-1; a weak D match, TRBD1 (6 bases). Germline V gives CDR1 MNHEY, CDR2 SMNVEV (reference sequence). V lost 2 bases and J lost 5, with 12 bases in between. The CDR3 sequence is 14 residues long. For the CDR3, the DNA is TGTGCCAGCAGTTTACAGGGGATGTCGACTGAAGCTTTCTTT. Its translation: CASSLQGMSTEAFF.

Ten or more counts support this clonotype. The rearrangement links TRBV7-2 to TRBJ1-4, with 8 positions matching TRBD1. Germline trimming cut 3 bases from V and 8 bases from J; bases unmatched to any gene: 2. The CDR3 loop spans 13 amino acids. The germline gives CDR1 SGHTA, CDR2 FQGNSA. CDR3: CASSLDRDEKLFF. CDR3 nucleotide sequence: TGTGCCAGCAGCTTGGACAGGGACGAAAAACTGTTTTTT.